The T cell receptor (beta chain) under discussion was sequenced for a study of T cell responses to AZD1222 COVID-19 vaccine. The assay was immunoSEQ multiplex PCR, and TCRdb's table has in-frame clones only and misses some. This sample has some 160,000 clones, with around 90% found just once. This clone has just a few counts. Its target is unknown. Study conclusions and caveats: Just five to seven people given AZD1222 tested seropositive at baseline. The CD4 TCRs associated with vaccination extended across spike and predominated at 160-218 and 743-854. Two doses of AZD1222 preceded a rise in Spike-specific TCR breadth and depth.

CDR3 length equals 14 residues. Germline V CDR1 and CDR2: SGDLS, YYNGEE. V gave up 3 bases and J gave up 9 bases; unmatched junction bases: 9. The sequencing here drew on peripheral blood, taken on day 0 of AZD1222 vaccination. The sequence derives from an adult in good health. The V and J genes are TRBV9 and TRBJ2-1; 7 bases are shared with TRBD2. The DNA for the CDR3 is TGTGCCAGCAGCGCCACTCCGGGAGGTGGTGAGCAGTTCTTC. Its translation is CASSATPGGGEQFF.